The sequence of this T cell receptor beta chain was determined in a study of OX40 agonist ivuxolimab in advanced cancers. Study at large: Prior therapy, whether anti-PD-1, anti-PD-L1 or anti-CTLA-4, was allowed, and about 40% had some. Partial responses were seen in three patients, one with hepatocellular carcinoma and two with cutaneous melanoma.

TCRdb's table, derived via immunoSEQ multiplex PCR, lists solely in-frame clones and lacks some. The sample yields approximately 30,000 clones, around 80% seen once. Findings of the study overall: CD4+ T cells averaged fewer expanded clones than CD8+ T cells.

As to this clone: Its specificity is not known.

The receptor was isolated from an adult with an advanced solid tumor such as melanoma, head and neck, liver or kidney cancer. This sample comprised CD4+ or CD8+ T cells sorted from blood, obtained in a trial of the OX40 agonist ivuxolimab.

The DNA for the CDR3 is TGTGCCAGCAGCCCCATAAGCGGTAGCACAGATACGCAGTATTTT. Its protein is CASSPISGSTDTQYF. V and J are TRBV7-3 and TRBJ2-3, with D possibly matching TRBD2 (5 bases). The CDR3 loop spans 15 amino acids. In germline, CDR1 is SGHTA, CDR2 FQGTGA. Trimming took 5 bases from V and 0 from J, leaving 12 bases between them.